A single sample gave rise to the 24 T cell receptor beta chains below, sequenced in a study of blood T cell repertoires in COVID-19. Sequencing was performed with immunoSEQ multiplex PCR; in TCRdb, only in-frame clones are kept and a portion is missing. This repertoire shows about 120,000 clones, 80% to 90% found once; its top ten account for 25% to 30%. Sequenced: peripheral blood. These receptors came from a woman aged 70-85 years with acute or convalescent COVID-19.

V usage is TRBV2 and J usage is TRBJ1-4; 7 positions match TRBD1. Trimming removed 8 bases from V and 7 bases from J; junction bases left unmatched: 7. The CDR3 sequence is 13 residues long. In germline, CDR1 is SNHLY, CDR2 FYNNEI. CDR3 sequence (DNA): TGTGCCAGCTGCCCCGACAGGGCTGAAAAACTGTTTTTT. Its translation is CASCPDRAEKLFF.

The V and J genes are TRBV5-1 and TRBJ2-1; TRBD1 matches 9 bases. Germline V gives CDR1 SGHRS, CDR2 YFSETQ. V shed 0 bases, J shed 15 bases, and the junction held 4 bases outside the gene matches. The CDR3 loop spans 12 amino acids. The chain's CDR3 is CASSLAGGQGFF. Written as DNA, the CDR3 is TGCGCCAGCAGCTTGGCCGGGGGACAGGGGTTCTTC.

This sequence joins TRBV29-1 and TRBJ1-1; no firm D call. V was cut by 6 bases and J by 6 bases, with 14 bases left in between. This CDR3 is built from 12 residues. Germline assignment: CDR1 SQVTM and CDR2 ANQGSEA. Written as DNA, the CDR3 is TGCAGCGTCCAAGGTGCGGCCGCTGAAGCTTTCTTT. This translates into CSVQGAAAEAFF.

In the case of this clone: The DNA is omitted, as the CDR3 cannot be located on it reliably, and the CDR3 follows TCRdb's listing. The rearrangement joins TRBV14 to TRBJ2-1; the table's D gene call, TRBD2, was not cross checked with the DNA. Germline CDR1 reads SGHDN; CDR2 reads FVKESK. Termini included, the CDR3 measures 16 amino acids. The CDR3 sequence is CASSQRPSSLDNEQFF.

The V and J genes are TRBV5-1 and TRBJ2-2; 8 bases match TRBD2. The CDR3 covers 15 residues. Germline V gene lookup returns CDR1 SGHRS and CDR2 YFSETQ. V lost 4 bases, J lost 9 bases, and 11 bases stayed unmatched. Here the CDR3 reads CASSNGLAEMRELFF. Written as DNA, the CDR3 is TGCGCCAGCAGCAACGGACTAGCCGAAATGCGGGAGCTGTTTTTT.

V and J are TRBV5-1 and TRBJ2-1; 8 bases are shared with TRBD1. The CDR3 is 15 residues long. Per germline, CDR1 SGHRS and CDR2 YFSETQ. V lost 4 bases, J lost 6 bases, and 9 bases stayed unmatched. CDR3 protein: CASSPGTGGPNEQFF. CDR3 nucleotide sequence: TGCGCCAGCAGCCCAGGGACAGGAGGTCCCAATGAGCAGTTCTTC.

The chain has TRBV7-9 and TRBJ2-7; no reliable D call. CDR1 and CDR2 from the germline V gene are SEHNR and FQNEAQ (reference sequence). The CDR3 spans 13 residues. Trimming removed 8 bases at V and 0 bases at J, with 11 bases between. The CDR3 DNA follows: TGTGCCAGCGCACTAAACCCCTCCTACGAGCAGTACTTC. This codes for CASALNPSYEQYF.

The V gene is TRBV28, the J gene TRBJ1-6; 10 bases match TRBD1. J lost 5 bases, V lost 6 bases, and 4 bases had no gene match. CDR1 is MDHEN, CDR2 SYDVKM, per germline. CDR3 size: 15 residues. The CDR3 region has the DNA TGTGCCAGCAGACTCGGGACAGGGGATAATTCACCCCTCCACTTT. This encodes CASRLGTGDNSPLHF.

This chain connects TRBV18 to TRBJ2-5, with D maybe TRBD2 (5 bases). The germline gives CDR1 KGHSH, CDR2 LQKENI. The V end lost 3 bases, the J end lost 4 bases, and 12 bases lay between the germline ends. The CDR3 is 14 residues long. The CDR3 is CASSPPARGETQYF. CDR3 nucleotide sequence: TGTGCCAGCTCACCGCCGGCACGGGGAGAGACCCAGTACTTC.

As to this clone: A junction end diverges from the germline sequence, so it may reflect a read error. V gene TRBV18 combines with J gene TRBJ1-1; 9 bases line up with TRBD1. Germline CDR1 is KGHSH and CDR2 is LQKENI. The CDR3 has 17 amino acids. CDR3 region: CASSPREAGTGNSEAFF. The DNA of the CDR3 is TGTGCCAGCTCACCTAGAGAGGCCGGGACAGGGAACTCTGAAGCTTTCTTT.

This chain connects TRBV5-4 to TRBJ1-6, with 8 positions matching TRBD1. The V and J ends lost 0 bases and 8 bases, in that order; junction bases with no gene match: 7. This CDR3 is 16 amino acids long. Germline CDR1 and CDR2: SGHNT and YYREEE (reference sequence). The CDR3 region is CASSLAGGQGDSPLHF. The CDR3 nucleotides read TGTGCCAGCAGCTTGGCAGGGGGCCAGGGGGATTCACCCCTCCACTTT.

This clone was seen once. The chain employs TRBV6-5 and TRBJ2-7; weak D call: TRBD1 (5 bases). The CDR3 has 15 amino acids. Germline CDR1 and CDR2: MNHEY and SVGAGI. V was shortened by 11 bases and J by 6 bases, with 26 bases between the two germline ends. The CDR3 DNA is TGTGCCCTCAAGGACCCCACAGGTAGCTACCTCGAGCAGTACTTC. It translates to CALKDPTGSYLEQYF.

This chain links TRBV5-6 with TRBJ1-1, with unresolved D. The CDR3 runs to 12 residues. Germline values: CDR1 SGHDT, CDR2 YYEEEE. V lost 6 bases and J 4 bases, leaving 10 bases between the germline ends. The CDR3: CASNRESTEAFF. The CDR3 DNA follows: TGTGCCAGCAACCGTGAGAGCACTGAAGCTTTCTTT.

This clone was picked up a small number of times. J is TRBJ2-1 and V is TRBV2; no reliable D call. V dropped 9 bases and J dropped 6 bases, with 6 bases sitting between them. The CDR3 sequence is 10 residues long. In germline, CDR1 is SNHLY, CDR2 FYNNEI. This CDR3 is CASSVNEQFF. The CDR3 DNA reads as TGTGCCAGTTCCGTCAATGAGCAGTTCTTC.

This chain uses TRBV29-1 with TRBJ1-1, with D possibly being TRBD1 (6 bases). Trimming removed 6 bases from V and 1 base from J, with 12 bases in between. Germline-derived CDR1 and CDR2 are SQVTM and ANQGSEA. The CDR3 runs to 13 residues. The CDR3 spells CSVADRPNTEAFF. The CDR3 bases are TGCAGCGTAGCGGACAGACCGAACACTGAAGCTTTCTTT.

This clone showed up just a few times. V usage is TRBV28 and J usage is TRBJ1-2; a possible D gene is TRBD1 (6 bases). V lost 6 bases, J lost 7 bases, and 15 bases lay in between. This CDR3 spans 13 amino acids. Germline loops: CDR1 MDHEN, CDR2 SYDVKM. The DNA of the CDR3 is TGTGCCAGCAGACTGCCAGGGGTGGTTGGCTACACCTTC. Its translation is CASRLPGVVGYTF.

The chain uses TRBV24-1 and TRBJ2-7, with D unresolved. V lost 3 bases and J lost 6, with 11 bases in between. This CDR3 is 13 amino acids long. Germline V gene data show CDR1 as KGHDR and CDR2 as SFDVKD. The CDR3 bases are TGTGCCACCAGTGATACTGCCCGGAGCGAGCAGTACTTC. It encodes CATSDTARSEQYF.

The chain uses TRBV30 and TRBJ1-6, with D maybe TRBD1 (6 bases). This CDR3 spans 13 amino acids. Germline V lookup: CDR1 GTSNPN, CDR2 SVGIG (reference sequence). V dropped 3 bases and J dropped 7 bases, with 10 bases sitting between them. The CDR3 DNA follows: TGTGCCTGGAGGAGGGGGATCAATTCACCCCTCCACTTT. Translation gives CAWRRGINSPLHF.

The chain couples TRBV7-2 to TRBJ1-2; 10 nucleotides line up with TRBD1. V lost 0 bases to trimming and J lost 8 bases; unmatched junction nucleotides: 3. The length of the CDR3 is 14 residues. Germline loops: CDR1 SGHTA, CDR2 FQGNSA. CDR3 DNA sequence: TGTGCCAGCAGCTTAGCGACAGGGGGCGAAGGCTACACCTTC. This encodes CASSLATGGEGYTF.

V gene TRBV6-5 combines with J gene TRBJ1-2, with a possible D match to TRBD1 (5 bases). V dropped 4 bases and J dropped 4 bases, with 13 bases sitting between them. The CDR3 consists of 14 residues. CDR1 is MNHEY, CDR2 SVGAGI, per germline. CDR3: CASSSGGGIYGYTF. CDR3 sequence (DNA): TGTGCCAGCAGTTCTGGGGGGGGGATCTATGGCTACACCTTC.

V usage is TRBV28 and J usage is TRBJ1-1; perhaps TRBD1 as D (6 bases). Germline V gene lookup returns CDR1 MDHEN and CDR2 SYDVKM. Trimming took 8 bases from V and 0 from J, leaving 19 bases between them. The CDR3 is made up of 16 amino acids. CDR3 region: CASWGQGLGLNTEAFF. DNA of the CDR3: TGTGCCAGCTGGGGCCAGGGGTTGGGTTTGAACACTGAAGCTTTCTTT.

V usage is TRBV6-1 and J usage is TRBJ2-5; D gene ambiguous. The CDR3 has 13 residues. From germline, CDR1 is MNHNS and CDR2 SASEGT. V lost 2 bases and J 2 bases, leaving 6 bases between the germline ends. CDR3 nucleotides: TGTGCCAGCAGTGAAAACGGGCAAGAGACCCAGTACTTC. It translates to CASSENGQETQYF.

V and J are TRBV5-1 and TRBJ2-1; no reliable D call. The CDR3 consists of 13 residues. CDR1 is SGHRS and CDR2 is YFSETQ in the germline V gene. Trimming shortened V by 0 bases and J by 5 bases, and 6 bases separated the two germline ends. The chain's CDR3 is CASSLAFDNEQFF. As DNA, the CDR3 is TGCGCCAGCAGCTTGGCCTTTGACAATGAGCAGTTCTTC.

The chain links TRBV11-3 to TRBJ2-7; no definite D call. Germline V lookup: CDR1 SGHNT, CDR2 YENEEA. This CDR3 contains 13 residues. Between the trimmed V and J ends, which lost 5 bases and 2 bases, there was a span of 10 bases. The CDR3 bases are TGTGCCAGCAGCCCCCAAGCTCCCTACGAGCAGTACTTC. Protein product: CASSPQAPYEQYF.